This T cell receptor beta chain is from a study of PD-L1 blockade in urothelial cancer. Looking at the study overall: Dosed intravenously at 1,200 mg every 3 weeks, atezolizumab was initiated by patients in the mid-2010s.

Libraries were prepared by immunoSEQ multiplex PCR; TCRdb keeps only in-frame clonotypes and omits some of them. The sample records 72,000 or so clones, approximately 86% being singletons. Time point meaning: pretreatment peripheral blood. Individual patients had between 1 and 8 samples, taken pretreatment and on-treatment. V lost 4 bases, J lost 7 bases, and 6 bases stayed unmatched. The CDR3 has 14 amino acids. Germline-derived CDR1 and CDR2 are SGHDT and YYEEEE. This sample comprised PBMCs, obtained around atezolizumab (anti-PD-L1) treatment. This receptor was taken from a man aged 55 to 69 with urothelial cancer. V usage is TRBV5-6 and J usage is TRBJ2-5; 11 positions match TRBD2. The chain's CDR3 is CASSLTSGGATQYF. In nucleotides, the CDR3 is TGTGCCAGCAGCCTAACTAGCGGGGGTGCGACCCAGTACTTC.